Listed below are T cell receptor beta chains from one sample, sequenced in a study of T cell responses to AZD1222 COVID-19 vaccine. Assay: immunoSEQ multiplex PCR; the TCRdb copy retains only in-frame clones and omits some. Of about 180,000 clones in the sample, almost 90% were seen once. The sample in question was peripheral blood, obtained 28 days after the second AZD1222 dose. The receptors were sampled from an adult who received the AZD1222 COVID-19 vaccine. CDR3s include the opening cysteine and the closing phenylalanine or tryptophan. Each record gives: D gene, V gene, J gene, clone size, CDR3 protein, CDR3 DNA. A D gene is named only where the DNA matches it firmly. Expanded clones get a size class; other rows say once, few or many, or leave the size out.

NA	TRBV7-2	TRBJ2-3	NA	CASSLGALDTQYF	TGTGCCAGCAGCTTAGGGGCGTTAGATACGCAGTATTTT
TRBD2	TRBV5-8	TRBJ2-1	NA	CASSLGSGGAVDEQFF	TGTGCCAGCAGCCTGGGTAGCGGGGGGGCCGTCGATGAGCAGTTCTTC
NA	TRBV2	TRBJ2-5	once	CASQKPVGETQYF	TGTGCCAGCCAAAAGCCGGTAGGGGAGACCCAGTACTTC
TRBD1	TRBV4-3	TRBJ2-7	NA	CASSQEGQGQLSYEQYF	TGCGCCAGCAGCCAAGAAGGACAGGGACAATTATCCTACGAGCAGTACTTC
TRBD2	TRBV28	TRBJ2-1	NA	CASSLASGSYNEQFF	TGTGCCAGCAGTTTGGCTAGCGGGAGCTACAATGAGCAGTTCTTC
NA	TRBV7-8	TRBJ2-1	NA	CASSLRGDSYNEQFF	TGTGCCAGCAGCTTAAGGGGAGACTCCTACAATGAGCAGTTCTTC
NA	TRBV7-8	TRBJ1-4	NA	CASSPGRANEKLFF	TGTGCCAGCAGCCCCGGACGGGCAAATGAAAAACTGTTTTTT
NA	TRBV7-2	TRBJ1-6	NA	CASSDGTANSPLHF	TGTGCCAGCAGCGACGGGACGGCTAATTCACCCCTCCACTTT
NA	TRBV12-3/TRBV12-4	TRBJ2-5	NA	CASSLVLQETQYF	TGTGCCAGCAGTTTAGTCCTGCAAGAGACCCAGTACTTC
NA	TRBV7-6	TRBJ1-6	NA	CASSLAPGPNSPLHF	TGTGCCAGCAGCTTAGCACCAGGGCCTAATTCACCCCTCCACTTT
NA	TRBV7-9	TRBJ1-1	NA	CASSLDAGNTEAFF	TGTGCCAGCAGCTTAGACGCCGGGAACACTGAAGCTTTCTTT
NA	TRBV6-1	TRBJ1-4	NA	CASSEVPAGNEKLFF	TGTGCCAGCAGTGAAGTTCCCGCCGGTAATGAAAAACTGTTTTTT
NA	TRBV6-5	TRBJ2-7	NA	CATEKRQFPYEQYF	TGTGCCACCGAGAAAAGGCAGTTTCCCTACGAGCAGTACTTC
TRBD1	TRBV28	TRBJ2-2	NA	CASSLLTGRATGELFF	TGTGCCAGCAGTTTACTGACAGGGCGGGCCACCGGGGAGCTGTTTTTT
TRBD1	TRBV6-5	TRBJ1-5	NA	CASSLGRGVNQPQHF	TGTGCCAGCAGTCTAGGCAGGGGGGTCAATCAGCCCCAGCATTTT
TRBD1	TRBV10-3	TRBJ2-7	NA	CAINSGQVAYEQYF	TGTGCCATCAACTCTGGACAGGTCGCCTACGAGCAGTACTTC
NA	TRBV5-1	TRBJ1-1	NA	CASSPQVGLIEAFF	TGCGCCAGCAGCCCCCAGGTAGGGCTCATTGAGGCTTTCTTT
NA	TRBV11-3	TRBJ2-1	once	CASSSSDYNNEQFF	TGTGCCAGCAGCTCCTCCGACTACAACAATGAGCAGTTCTTC
NA	TRBV11-2	TRBJ1-4	NA	CASSSRGTNEKLFF	TGTGCCAGCAGCTCCCGGGGGACTAATGAAAAACTGTTTTTT
NA	TRBV20-1	TRBJ2-7	NA	CSASRPRIESYEQYF	TGCAGTGCTAGTCGCCCCAGGATCGAATCCTACGAGCAGTACTTC
NA	TRBV30	TRBJ1-3	NA	CAWSMKRSGNTIYF	TGTGCCTGGAGCATGAAGCGCTCTGGAAACACCATATATTTT
NA	TRBV5-1	TRBJ2-7	NA	CASSLAASTGGYEQYF	TGCGCCAGCAGCTTGGCTGCATCAACTGGGGGCTACGAGCAGTACTTC
TRBD2	TRBV7-9	TRBJ2-5	NA	CASSPGLGGETQYF	TGTGCCAGCAGCCCAGGACTAGGTGGCGAGACCCAGTACTTC
TRBD1	TRBV7-2	TRBJ2-7	NA	CASSPGTGAPYEQYF	TGTGCCAGCAGCCCAGGGACAGGGGCACCCTACGAGCAGTACTTC
NA	TRBV5-1	TRBJ2-7	NA	CASSLHPYEQYF	TGCGCCAGCAGCTTGCACCCCTACGAGCAGTACTTC
TRBD1	TRBV2	TRBJ1-4	NA	CASSSRDRYEKLFF	TGTGCCAGCAGCAGCCGGGACAGATATGAAAAACTGTTTTTT
TRBD1	TRBV4-3	TRBJ1-1	NA	CASRDRAGGTEAFF	TGCGCCAGCAGAGACAGGGCCGGCGGGACTGAAGCTTTCTTT
NA	TRBV9	TRBJ1-2	NA	CASSGAAPLSYGYTF	TGTGCCAGCAGCGGTGCGGCTCCCCTTTCTTATGGCTACACCTTC
TRBD2	TRBV9	TRBJ2-5	NA	CASSGSLGGETQYF	TGTGCCAGCAGCGGATCCCTGGGAGGGGAGACCCAGTACTTC
NA	TRBV7-9	TRBJ1-4	once	CASSLVRPGGREKLFF	TGTGCCAGCAGCTTAGTACGTCCCGGCGGGCGCGAAAAACTGTTTTTT
NA	TRBV28	TRBJ2-5	NA	CASNLDPHQQTQYF	TGTGCCAGCAACCTTGACCCGCACCAACAGACCCAGTACTTC
TRBD2	TRBV10-3	TRBJ2-1	NA	CAISDLPGTSGGDNEQFF	TGTGCCATCAGTGACCTCCCCGGGACTAGCGGGGGGGACAATGAGCAGTTCTTC
TRBD2	TRBV18	TRBJ2-2	NA	CASSPTSGGASNTGELFF	TGTGCCAGCTCACCGACTAGCGGGGGGGCCTCGAACACCGGGGAGCTGTTTTTT
NA	TRBV30	TRBJ2-7	NA	CAWSVKITYEQYF	TGTGCCTGGAGTGTTAAAATAACCTACGAGCAGTACTTC
NA	TRBV7-9	TRBJ1-2	NA	CASSFNTGIGYTF	TGTGCCAGCAGCTTTAATACTGGGATTGGCTACACCTTC
NA	TRBV6-5	TRBJ1-3	NA	CASSYSLVSSGNTIYF	TGTGCCAGCAGTTACTCTTTAGTTAGCTCTGGAAACACCATATATTTT
NA	TRBV6-5	TRBJ2-3	NA	CASSTERGDTQYF	TGTGCCAGCAGTACCGAAAGGGGAGATACGCAGTATTTT
NA	TRBV2	TRBJ1-3	once	CASSADLRGVNTIYF	TGTGCCAGCAGCGCCGACCTACGAGGGGTAAACACCATATATTTT
TRBD1	TRBV6-1	TRBJ2-1	NA	CASRPGQGVNEQFF	TGTGCCAGCAGACCCGGACAGGGGGTGAATGAGCAGTTCTTC
NA	TRBV30	TRBJ2-4	NA	CAWSVSQKNIQYF	TGTGCCTGGAGTGTAAGTCAGAAAAACATTCAGTACTTC
NA	TRBV20-1	TRBJ2-7	NA	CSASEGFRSEQYF	TGCAGTGCTAGTGAGGGGTTTAGGAGCGAGCAGTACTTC
NA	TRBV6-1	TRBJ1-5	NA	CASSENDGVSQPQHF	TGTGCCAGCAGTGAAAACGACGGGGTTAGTCAGCCCCAGCATTTT
NA	TRBV7-8	TRBJ1-2	NA	CASSLVQGGNGYTF	TGTGCCAGCAGCTTAGTACAGGGTGGGAATGGCTACACCTTC
NA	TRBV4-1	TRBJ1-1	NA	CASSQDGARLVEAFF	TGCGCCAGCAGCCAAGATGGGGCCAGGTTGGTTGAAGCTTTCTTT
NA	TRBV13	TRBJ1-1	NA	CASSLDQNTEAFF	TGTGCCAGCAGCTTAGATCAAAACACTGAAGCTTTCTTT
TRBD1	TRBV28	TRBJ2-7	NA	CASSSGQGPLYEQYF	TGTGCCAGCAGCTCAGGACAGGGCCCTCTCTACGAGCAGTACTTC
NA	TRBV7-9	TRBJ1-1	NA	CASSFVTEAFF	TGTGCCAGCAGCTTCGTCACTGAAGCTTTCTTT
NA	TRBV9	TRBJ2-6	NA	CASSPHLRDRKHSGANVLTF	TGTGCCAGCAGCCCCCACCTCCGGGACCGAAAACACTCTGGGGCCAACGTCCTGACTTTC